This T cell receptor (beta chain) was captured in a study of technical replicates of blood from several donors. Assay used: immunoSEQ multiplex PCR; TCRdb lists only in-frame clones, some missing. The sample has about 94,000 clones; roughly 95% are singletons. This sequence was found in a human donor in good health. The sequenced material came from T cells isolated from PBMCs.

In nucleotides, the CDR3 is TGCGCCAGCAGCCAAGGGACAGGGGGAAGTGGGACCCAGTACTTC. Translating it yields CASSQGTGGSGTQYF. This chain links TRBV5-1 with TRBJ2-5; 11 bases match TRBD1. CDR3 length: 15 amino acids. Germline values: CDR1 SGHRS, CDR2 YFSETQ. V dropped 4 bases and J dropped 7; count of bases not matched to a gene: 9.